Listed below are T cell receptor beta chains from one sample, sequenced in a study of patients and donors after allogeneic stem cell transplantation. TCRdb ran MiXCR on the RT-PCR reads and lists one entry per CDR3 protein. The sample contains 800,000 to 1,000,000 distinct CDR3 sequences, roughly 17% of which appear only once. Material for sequencing was blood, either unsorted or a sorted T cell fraction (not recorded which). All receptors derive from a human donor who was either an allogeneic HSCT recipient or a stem cell or donor lymphocyte infusion donor (not recorded which). It is not recorded whose cells these are; they may come from a transplant donor. CDR3s include the opening cysteine and the closing phenylalanine or tryptophan. The D gene is left open where the match is weak. Clone size is not always given. Where it is, it says once, few, many or a class for expanded clones.

abundance,d_gene,j_gene,v_gene,CDR3nt,CDR3aa
-,-,TRBJ2-3,TRBV5-1,TGCGCCATCAGCTCATTTAGGGGGACAGATACGCAGTATTTT,CAISSFRGTDTQYF
once,TRBD2,TRBJ2-7,TRBV11-2,TGTGCCAGTACCGGGACTATGAGCTACGAGCAGTACTTC,CASTGTMSYEQYF
many,-,TRBJ2-2,TRBV10-3,TGTGCCATCAGGGGGAACACCGGGGAGCTGTTTTTT,CAIRGNTGELFF
-,-,TRBJ2-1,TRBV27,TGTGCCAGCAGTCCCGCCCAGACAGGATTGAAGTTCTTC,CASSPAQTGLKFF
few,TRBD1,TRBJ2-1,TRBV12-3/TRBV12-4,TGTGCCAGCCATCGACGAAGGACAGGTTCGGATGAGCAGTTCTTC,CASHRRRTGSDEQFF
few,TRBD1,TRBJ2-5,TRBV12-3/TRBV12-4,TGTGCCAGCAGTCTCTACCGGGACAGACCTAACAGCCAGTACTTC,CASSLYRDRPNSQYF
many,-,TRBJ2-7,TRBV7-8,TGTGCCAGCAGCTTAGATGGGAGAGGGGAGCAGTACTTC,CASSLDGRGEQYF
-,-,TRBJ2-7,TRBV7-2,TGTGCCAGCAGCGTGCGGGGAAGGTCCGTCGAGCAGTACTTC,CASSVRGRSVEQYF
few,TRBD2,TRBJ2-7,TRBV4-3,TGCGCCAGCAGCCTTGGACTAGCGGGGGGGTCTAACCAGTACGAGCAGTACTTC,CASSLGLAGGSNQYEQYF
-,TRBD2,TRBJ2-7,TRBV6-1,TGTGCCAGCAGCCCCCTGACTAGCGGGAGGTACGAGCAGTACTTC,CASSPLTSGRYEQYF
few,-,TRBJ2-1,TRBV20-1,TGCAGTTTCGTGCTTGGGACACCCTACAATGAGCAGTTCTTC,CSFVLGTPYNEQFF
many,TRBD1,TRBJ2-7,TRBV12-3/TRBV12-4,TGTGCCAGCAGTTATCGGACAGGGGGCTACGAGCAGTACTTC,CASSYRTGGYEQYF
few,-,TRBJ2-3,TRBV5-6,TGTGCCAGCCGATTCTCAACAGGGTCTAGCACAGATACGCAGTATTTT,CASRFSTGSSTDTQYF
few,TRBD2,TRBJ2-2,TRBV7-7,TGTGCTAGCGGAGCGGGGGCCGGGGAGCTGTTTTTT,CASGAGAGELFF
-,-,TRBJ1-1,TRBV28,TGTGCCAGCAGTTTTGGGGCCCCGTTAGCTGAAGCTTTCTTT,CASSFGAPLAEAFF
few,-,TRBJ1-1,TRBV20-1,TGCAGTGCTAGACATCGGGGTACTGAAGCTTTCTTT,CSARHRGTEAFF
-,-,TRBJ1-2,TRBV5-1,TGCGCCAGCAGCTTGGCGACAGTGAACTATGGCTACACCTTC,CASSLATVNYGYTF
-,TRBD1,TRBJ1-5,TRBV7-9,TGTGCCAGCAGCTCACCGGGACAGCACAATCAGCCCCAGCATTTT,CASSSPGQHNQPQHF
many,-,TRBJ2-3,TRBV12-3/TRBV12-4,TGTGCCAGCACCCCGGTGGGCACAGATACGCAGTATTTT,CASTPVGTDTQYF
few,TRBD2,TRBJ2-3,TRBV12-3/TRBV12-4,TGTGCCAGCAGCCTATATAGCGGGAGTACAGATACGCAGTATTTT,CASSLYSGSTDTQYF
-,TRBD2,TRBJ2-7,TRBV12-3/TRBV12-4,TGTGCCAGCAGTCTTCTAGCGGGAGGGCCGACTGAGCAGTACTTC,CASSLLAGGPTEQYF
few,-,TRBJ2-6,TRBV29-1,TGCAGCGTTGAAAGGAATTCTGGGGCCAACGTCCTGACTTTC,CSVERNSGANVLTF
-,-,TRBJ1-5,TRBV10-3,TGTGCCATCAGATACACAGCATCCAATCAGCCCCAGCATTTT,CAIRYTASNQPQHF
few,-,TRBJ2-1,TRBV18,TGTGCCAGCTCACCACAAACGAATGAGCAGTTCTTC,CASSPQTNEQFF
-,TRBD2,TRBJ2-7,TRBV27,TGTGCCAGCAGTTTGCAGGCCGGGGGGGAGCAGTACTTC,CASSLQAGGEQYF
-,-,TRBJ2-7,TRBV29-1,TGCAGCGTTCTGGCACCCTACGAGCAGTACTTC,CSVLAPYEQYF
-,TRBD1,TRBJ2-2,TRBV11-2,TGTGCCAGCAGCCCTAGACAGGGAATCGGGGAGCTGTTTTTT,CASSPRQGIGELFF
-,-,TRBJ2-7,TRBV20-1,TGCAGTGCAGGGGGGGTGGCGTCCTACGAGCAGTACTTC,CSAGGVASYEQYF
-,-,TRBJ2-5,TRBV3-1,TGTGCCAGCAGCCAAGGTCAGCAGACCCAGTACTTC,CASSQGQQTQYF
few,-,TRBJ1-2,TRBV5-6,TGTGCCAGCAGTATGGGCACCCTTTATGGCTACACCTTC,CASSMGTLYGYTF
-,TRBD1,TRBJ1-2,TRBV18,TGTGCCAGCTCACCAGACAGGGGGCTAAACTATGGCTACACCTTC,CASSPDRGLNYGYTF
-,-,TRBJ1-1,TRBV9,TGTGCCAGCAGCGTAAGTGTTTTAAACACTGAAGCTTTCTTT,CASSVSVLNTEAFF
few,-,TRBJ2-3,TRBV15,TGTGCCACCAGCAGAGGCGGACCCACAGATACGCAGTATTTT,CATSRGGPTDTQYF
-,TRBD1,TRBJ1-6,TRBV11-2,TGTGCCAGCAGCTTCAGGGGGAGTTTTAATTCACCCCTCCACTTT,CASSFRGSFNSPLHF
few,-,TRBJ2-5,TRBV12-3/TRBV12-4,TGTGCCAGCAGTTCAGGTTCGGAGACCCAGTACTTC,CASSSGSETQYF
few,-,TRBJ1-2,TRBV5-5,TGTGCCAGTGGACAGAACTATGGCTACACCTTC,CASGQNYGYTF
-,-,TRBJ1-1,TRBV29-1,TGCAGCGTTGAAGAGGAGAGGAGGGCGATAAAAGCTTTCTTT,CSVEEERRAIKAFF
few,-,TRBJ2-3,TRBV20-1,TGCAGTGCTAAGGATGGCGAACGCCCCGGCCGGAGATCTAATACGCAGTATTTT,CSAKDGERPGRRSNTQYF
-,TRBD2,TRBJ2-1,TRBV5-1,TGCGCCAGCAGCTTACTAGCGGGAGGGCCTACTGAGCAGTTCTTC,CASSLLAGGPTEQFF
-,-,TRBJ2-5,TRBV20-1,TGCAGTGCTAGAGCCGGGCGGGGCCCCAATGAGACCCAGTACTTC,CSARAGRGPNETQYF